This T cell receptor beta chain comes out of a study of cytomegalovirus exposure and HLA in healthy donors (dated by TCRdb to about 2017). Study-level background: In an earlier analysis of several hundred of the donors, about 260 Gb of sequence data and 90 million to 120 million unique TCR beta sequences from about 180 million T cells were reported. The study aimed to test whether cataloging public T cell receptors could reveal signatures of past pathogen exposure. Roughly 5 DR-DQ haplotypes were treated as single units for association and clustering because of strong linkage in the cohort. High-throughput TCR immunosequencing, statistical association of individual TCRs with disease status, and machine learning were combined to predict cytomegalovirus infection status. About 310 gigabases of sequencing data and some 85 million unique TCR sequences were included in an early release covering about 620 HLA-typed donors. To study patterns of TCR occurrence, a later analysis re-analyzed previously published TCR beta repertoires from several hundred donors and added high-resolution HLA genotyping. Rather than drawing on any new phenotypic data, the later analysis identified candidate immune exposures from TCR beta sequences and the way those sequences occurred across donors. An earlier analysis of some 500 of the donors used high-throughput TCR beta sequencing to judge whether each TCR beta V gene segment behaved as functional or pseudogenic. Alongside the repertoire data, information on donor age, sex, ethnicity and CMV serostatus was compiled. The number of donors typed differed by locus, with roughly 629-640 for A, B, C, DRB1 and DQB1, roughly 520 for DQA1, 606 for DPA1, and some 470 for DPB1. Using immunosequencing, the study profiled T cell repertoires from about 650 subjects and related those repertoires to cytomegalovirus serostatus. Of the 300 to 450 genotyped donors, roughly 80% fell in the genetic ancestry cluster associated with self-reported Caucasian donors. In addition to the first cohort of around 670 subjects, a separate validation cohort of some 120 different subjects was used. A later genetic analysis took genome-wide SNP genotypes for about 55% of the 666 donors and used that subset as a discovery cohort. HLA typing included class I and class II loci at four-digit resolution. All discovery cohort repertoires had been generated using a single sequencing platform. Among some 400 genotyped donors of the cohort, an average of around 240,000 unique TCR beta nucleotide sequences were sequenced per donor, about a sixth of them non-productive.

In total, over 600 healthy bone marrow donors made up the cohort. At the time of sampling, every cohort member was nominally healthy, though immune exposures that went unrecorded were likely present. The donor was CMV seropositive and was included in the group of 290 or so seropositive cohort members. A peripheral blood sample was provided by each donor, and peripheral blood mononuclear cells were used for TCR beta sequencing. The Qiagen DNeasy Blood Extraction Kit was used to extract genomic DNA from the blood cell samples. The library relied on the immunoSEQ multiplex PCR assay. For the multiplex PCR, a mixture combining 60 forward primers for TCR Vbeta segments and 13 reverse primers for TCR Jbeta segments was used. The CDR3 region of rearranged TCR beta genes was amplified from genomic DNA by a multiplex PCR assay. The amplified TCR beta libraries were sequenced on the Illumina HiSeq System as 87-base-pair reads. From the authors' description of their analysis: Across the 670 or so repertoires, a later analysis counted around 80 million unique TCR beta chains, around 10 million of which were shared by at least two donors. To remove PCR and sequencing errors, raw reads were error-corrected and collapsed into unique sequences using a nearest-neighbor algorithm that merged closely related sequences. Alignment of CDR3 sequences to IMGT reference sequences was used to assign V, D and J gene segments. For a sequence to be retained, a match of at least six nucleotides to both a V gene segment and a J gene segment was required. A rearrangement counted as productive if the CDR3 had no stop codons and remained in frame with V and J, and every other rearrangement counted as non-productive. Following IMGT convention, CDR3 was defined as the stretch from the second conserved V-encoded cysteine to the conserved J-encoded phenylalanine. In an earlier analysis of approximately 590 of the donors, sequences lacking an unambiguous match to a single V gene segment were excluded. In an earlier analysis of approximately 590 of the donors, a V segment was called functional when productive rearrangements were above 56.7%, and segregating when the standard deviation between donors exceeded 5%. A statistical classification framework was built for diagnosing cytomegalovirus status from the catalog of TCR beta chain sequences. A later analysis assigned V and J genes by comparing TCR nucleotide sequences with IMGT/GENE-DB human TR gene sequences. The TCRdist pipeline was used in a later analysis to assign CDR3 sequences and most-parsimonious VDJ recombination scenarios. In a later analysis, each TCR beta chain was defined by its CDR3 amino acid sequence together with its V-gene family, and reads lacking a unique V-gene family were excluded. As a way to deal with suspected cross-contamination and a sequencing artifact, a later analysis dropped 592 nucleotide sequences that were highly shared and had low generation probability. In a later analysis, a clonal expansion index was calculated for each public chain from normalized within-repertoire ranks of inferred template counts. Generation probabilities in a later analysis came from a VDJ recombination model fitted to out-of-frame rearrangements, and those results were checked against IGoR. In a later analysis, TCR-TCR, TCR-HLA and TCR-CMV co-occurrence was scored with hypergeometric tests, and a repertoire-size bias correction was applied to TCR pairs. To estimate false discovery rates, a later analysis permuted the HLA or CMV assignments 20 times. In a later analysis, co-occurring TCRs were grouped using DBSCAN, and TCRdist sequence similarity was added for clustering within HLA-allele-positive subsets. Repertoires with fewer than 30,000 or more than 120,000 public chains were left out of co-occurrence clustering, as were several repertoires with anomalous nucleotide sharing. The table comes from immuneACCESS by way of TCRdb, which keeps in-frame sequences with V and J called. Part of the clones is missing from these tables; in studies checked, under half for an unresolved V gene and the rest for unknown reasons. From that table come the V and J calls and clone size; the DNA was used to work out D and trimming. A total of under 150,000 clones appear in this sample, around 80% of them only once. The ten top clones hold about 1.4% of the sample.

About this clone itself: The antigen this receptor binds is unknown. Nothing much larger sits one base from this clone, and base qualities are not available.

The CDR3 measures 14 amino acids from cysteine to phenylalanine. Only the CDR3 DNA is retained, 42 bases long and in frame from the first base. For CDR1 and CDR2, the germline V gene lists SGHRS and YFSETQ. The V and J ends are trimmed by 0 bases and 12 bases, leaving 18 bases between them. Here is what the overall study found, with its caveats: The only immune exposure information available for the cohort was CMV serostatus. Because HLA typing was unavailable for some donors at each locus, only the typed subset was used in association tests. A later analysis reported that several top co-occurrence clusters appeared linked to parvovirus B19, influenza, CMV and Epstein-Barr virus. Roughly 17 rarely observed V segments, including chromosome 9 orphons, were excluded from the earlier analysis of approximately 500 of the donors because counts were too low. A total of 150 to 200 TCR beta chains were listed by the study as associated with cytomegalovirus. In vitro tests confirmed that a few of the cytomegalovirus-associated TCR beta chains recognize cytomegalovirus antigens. The classifier was reported to diagnose cytomegalovirus status with high specificity and sensitivity in both the original cohort and the validation cohort. In a later analysis, more than 15,000 TCR beta sequences were associated with specific HLA alleles at a false discovery rate of 0.05. A further reported finding was that TCR beta sequences accurately predicted the HLA-A and HLA-B alleles for most subjects in the first cohort. V-gene and J-gene trimming of TCR beta chains was associated with a missense DCLRE1C variant in a later genetic analysis, and the association was replicated in an independent cohort. When HLA alleles, especially DR and DQ, strongly co-occurred, attributing TCR associations to individual alleles was difficult. A later analysis found that HLA-associated TCR beta chains were more clonally expanded and had lower generation probabilities than equally common non-associated chains. Linkage disequilibrium might explain the correlated functional status among segregating V segments, but an unknown experimental factor could not be excluded. According to the authors, the approach could potentially be generalized to other disease states and immunological phenotypes. In this cohort, only TCR beta chains were sequenced, and detectable features were limited by the absence of alpha or paired-chain data. Roughly uniform sequencing depth across donors was assumed in presence/absence analyses, although this assumption may not hold. Because the 87-base-pair reads could not distinguish some IMGT-functional V segments, including TRBV6-2 and TRBV6-3, those segments were excluded. Compared with the 666-donor mean, donors in an Asian-associated ancestry cluster had fewer N-insertions in productive TCRs, according to a later genetic analysis. According to a later analysis, TCR association rates differed among HLA loci, with DRB1 alleles showing the most associated TCRs and HLA-C alleles showing the fewest. The sequencing pipeline was judged likely to have produced a cluster of highly shared sequence variants as a technical artifact. An earlier analysis of some 590 of the donors showed that most TCR beta V segments appeared in productive rearrangements either about 90% or about 30% of the time, which broadly matched IMGT annotations. While some public TCRs were present in many individuals, most TCR sequences turned up only very rarely across donors. In a later analysis, most CMV-associated TCR beta chains were found to appear HLA-restricted, with HLA associations seemingly driven largely by CMV exposure.

This clonotype originated in a man younger than 40 in good health and CMV-seropositive. The rearrangement combines TRBV5-1 with TRBJ1-2; a weak D assignment points to TRBD1 (5 bases agree). Specimen: PBMCs. The encoded CDR3 is CASSLAPPDMPNTF. The DNA reads TGCGCCAGCAGCTTGGCTCCCCCGGACATGCCGAACACCTTC.